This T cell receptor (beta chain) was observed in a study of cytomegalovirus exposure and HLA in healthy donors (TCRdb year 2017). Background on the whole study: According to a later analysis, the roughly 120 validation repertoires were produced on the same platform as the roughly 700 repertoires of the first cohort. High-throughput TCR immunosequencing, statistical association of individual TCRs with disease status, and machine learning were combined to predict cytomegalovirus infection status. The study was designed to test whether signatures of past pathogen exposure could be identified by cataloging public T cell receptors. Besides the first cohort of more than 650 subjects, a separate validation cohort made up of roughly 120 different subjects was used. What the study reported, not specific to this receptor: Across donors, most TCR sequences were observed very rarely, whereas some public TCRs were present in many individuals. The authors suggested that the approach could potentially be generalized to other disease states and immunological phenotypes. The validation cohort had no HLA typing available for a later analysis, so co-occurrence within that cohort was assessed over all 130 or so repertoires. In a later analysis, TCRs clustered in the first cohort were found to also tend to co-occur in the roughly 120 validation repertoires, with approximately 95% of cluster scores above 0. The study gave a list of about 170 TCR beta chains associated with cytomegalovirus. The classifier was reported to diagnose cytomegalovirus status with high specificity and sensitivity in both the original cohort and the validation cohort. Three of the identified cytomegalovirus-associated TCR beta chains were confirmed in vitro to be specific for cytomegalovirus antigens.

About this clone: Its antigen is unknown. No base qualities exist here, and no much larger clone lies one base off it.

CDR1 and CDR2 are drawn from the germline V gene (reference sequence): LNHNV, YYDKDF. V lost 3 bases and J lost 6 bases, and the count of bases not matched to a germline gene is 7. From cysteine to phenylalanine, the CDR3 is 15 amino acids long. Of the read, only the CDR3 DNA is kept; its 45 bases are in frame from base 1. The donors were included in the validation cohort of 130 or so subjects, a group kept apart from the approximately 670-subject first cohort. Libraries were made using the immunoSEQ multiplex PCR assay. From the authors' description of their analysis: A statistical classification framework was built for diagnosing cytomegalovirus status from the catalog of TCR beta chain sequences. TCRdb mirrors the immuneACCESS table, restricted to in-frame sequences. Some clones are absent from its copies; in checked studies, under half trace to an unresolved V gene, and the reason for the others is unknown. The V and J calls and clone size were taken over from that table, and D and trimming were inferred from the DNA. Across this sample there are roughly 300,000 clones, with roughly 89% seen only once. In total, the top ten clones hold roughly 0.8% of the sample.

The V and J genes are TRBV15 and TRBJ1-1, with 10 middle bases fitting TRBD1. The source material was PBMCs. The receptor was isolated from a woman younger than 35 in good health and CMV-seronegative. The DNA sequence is TGTGCCACCAGCAGGGCCGGGACAGGGGCCCCTGAAGCTTTCTTT. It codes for CATSRAGTGAPEAFF.